A single sample is the source of the 31 T cell receptor beta chains below, sequenced in a study of shared clonotypes between healthy human individuals. TCRdb keeps only in-frame clones here, not all; method: immunoSEQ multiplex PCR. This table holds more than 550,000 clones, roughly 72% found once. The sample comprised memory CD4+ T cells sorted from blood. Stated subset: CD45RA-negative fraction. These TCRs come from a woman between 25 and 40 years old in good health.

J is TRBJ1-4 and V is TRBV28; D unclear. CDR1 is MDHEN, CDR2 SYDVKM, per germline. The CDR3 spans 14 residues. Trimming pared 3 bases from V and 7 bases from J, leaving 12 bases between. The CDR3 DNA is TGTGCCAGCAGTTTTTCTGGCGAGCGTGAAAAACTGTTTTTT. As protein: CASSFSGEREKLFF.

The J gene is TRBJ1-4, the V gene TRBV5-1; 7 bases map to TRBD1. The CDR3 is made up of 15 amino acids. With V trimmed by 4 bases and J by 7 bases, 10 bases remained unmatched. CDR1 is SGHRS and CDR2 is YFSETQ in the germline V gene. CDR3 loop: CASSIRQGGGEKLFF. Written as DNA, the CDR3 is TGCGCCAGCAGCATCAGACAGGGTGGAGGTGAAAAACTGTTTTTT. Using reference TRBV5-1 and TRBJ1-4 for the parts outside the CDR3, the full variable domain is KAGVTQTPRYLIKTRGQQVTLSCSPISGHRSVSWYQQTPGQGLQFLFEYFSETQRNKGNFPGRFSGRQFSNSRSEMNVSTLELGDSALYLCASSIRQGGGEKLFFGSGTQLSVL.

V gene TRBV28 combines with J gene TRBJ2-1; D may correspond to TRBD1 or TRBD2 (6 bases each). The ends were cut back, 6 bases at V and 4 bases at J, with 19 bases in the middle. From germline, CDR1 is MDHEN and CDR2 SYDVKM. This CDR3 spans 16 amino acids. As DNA, the CDR3 is TGTGCCAGCAGGAAAAGGGGGGCGCAGAAGTACAATGAGCAGTTCTTC. Translated, it gives CASRKRGAQKYNEQFF.

On this clone itself: This is likely an artifact of a read error, given a far larger clone one base away. Different DNA sequences within this sample yield the same CDR3. V and J are TRBV15 and TRBJ1-4; 9 nucleotides line up with TRBD1. The CDR3 is 14 amino acids. From germline, CDR1 is LNHNV and CDR2 YYDKDF (reference sequence). The V gene end was trimmed by 3 bases and the J gene end by 5 bases; junction bases not matched to a gene: 1. The CDR3: CATSRGQGNEKLFF. The DNA of the CDR3 is TGTGCCACCAGCAGGGGACAGGGAAATGAAAAACTGTTTTTT.

This rearrangement joins TRBV6-1 to TRBJ2-2; D is perhaps TRBD2 (6 bases). There are 14 residues in the CDR3. The germline gives CDR1 MNHNS, CDR2 SASEGT. Trimming took 10 bases from V and 1 from J, leaving 13 bases between them. CDR3 amino acids: CATRTTGNTGELFF. CDR3 nucleotide sequence: TGTGCCACCCGGACTACCGGGAACACCGGGGAGCTGTTTTTT.

The chain joins TRBV20-1 to TRBJ2-1; no clear D. The CDR3 sequence is 11 residues long. The V gene's germline CDR1 is DFQATT and CDR2 SNEGSKA (reference sequence). Deletions cut 4 bases from V and 5 bases from J, with 6 bases between. The CDR3 DNA follows: TGCAGTGCTAAACATAACAATGAGCAGTTCTTC. It is translated as CSAKHNNEQFF.

This rearrangement joins TRBV15 to TRBJ2-3; D perhaps matches TRBD1 (5 bases). V lost 0 bases to trimming and J lost 4 bases, with 11 bases between them. Germline V gene data show CDR1 as LNHNV and CDR2 as YYDKDF (reference sequence). CDR3 length: 15 amino acids. This CDR3 reads CATSRDRQGADTQYF. CDR3 in DNA: TGTGCCACCAGCAGAGATCGTCAGGGCGCAGATACGCAGTATTTT.

The V call is TRBV2, the J call TRBJ2-5, with 8 positions matching TRBD1. Germline V gene data show CDR1 as SNHLY and CDR2 as FYNNEI. CDR3 size: 12 residues. The J segment lost 7 bases and the V segment lost 9 bases, leaving 7 bases of the junction unmatched. CDR3 protein: CARGQDLRTQYF. The CDR3 region has the DNA TGTGCCAGGGGACAGGACCTCCGGACCCAGTACTTC.

This clone has just a few counts. The CDR3 is CASSLLTSGIGEQFF. The DNA of the CDR3 is TGTGCCAGCAGTTTACTGACTAGCGGGATTGGTGAGCAGTTCTTC. The rearrangement joins TRBV2 to TRBJ2-1; 11 positions agree with TRBD2. The CDR3 has 15 residues. V shed 5 bases and J 9 bases; nucleotides not matched to a gene: 9. Germline V lookup: CDR1 SNHLY, CDR2 FYNNEI.

The sample holds a few counts of this clone. This rearrangement joins TRBV27 to TRBJ2-1; D is perhaps TRBD2 (5 bases). CDR1 is MNHEY, CDR2 SMNVEV, per germline (reference sequence). V was cut by 9 bases and J by 5 bases, with 14 bases left in between. The CDR3 has 13 residues. Written as DNA, the CDR3 is TGTGCCAGTGGAGGCTTAATAAACAATGAGCAGTTCTTC. Residues: CASGGLINNEQFF.

The chain combines TRBV18 with TRBJ2-3; D is uncertain. Deletions cut 2 bases from V and 0 bases from J, with 9 bases between. The germline V gene has CDR1 KGHSH and CDR2 LQKENI. The CDR3 is 15 residues long. The CDR3 loop is CASSPWSTSTDTQYF. CDR3 nucleotides: TGTGCCAGCTCACCATGGAGCACCAGCACAGATACGCAGTATTTT. The entire variable domain, with the rest obtained from reference TRBV18 and TRBJ2-3, is as follows: NAGVMQNPRHLVRRRGQEARLRCSPMKGHSHVYWYRQLPEEGLKFMVYLQKENIIDESGMPKERFSAEFPKEGPSILRIQQVVRGDSAAYFCASSPWSTSTDTQYFGPGTRLTVL.

This clone is labeled as medium-sized (0.01 to 0.1%). Other DNA sequences from this sample encode an identical CDR3 as well. This rearrangement joins TRBV5-4 to TRBJ1-1; D is unclear. V lost 0 bases and J lost 4, with 7 bases in between. This CDR3 contains 13 residues. Germline V lookup: CDR1 SGHNT, CDR2 YYREEE (reference sequence). Here the CDR3 DNA reads TGTGCCAGCAGCTTGGGAGGGCGCACTGAAGCTTTCTTT. Its protein is CASSLGGRTEAFF.

The genes are TRBV5-1 and TRBJ2-2; D not certain. The CDR3 extends over 13 amino acids. Trimming stripped 0 bases from V and 4 bases from J, with 4 bases between. Germline CDR1 and CDR2: SGHRS and YFSETQ. The CDR3 nucleotides are TGCGCCAGCAGCTTGGACGTCACCGGGGAGCTGTTTTTT. It codes for CASSLDVTGELFF.

This clone was counted at least ten times. Other DNA sequences from this sample encode an identical CDR3 as well. V usage is TRBV6-1 and J usage is TRBJ1-5, with 9 bases matching TRBD1. Losses at the gene ends were 3 bases for V and 3 bases for J; bases not matched to a gene: 3. The germline V gene encodes CDR1 MNHNS and CDR2 SASEGT. The CDR3 spans 15 residues. For the CDR3, the DNA is TGTGCCAGCAGTGACAACAGGGGGCCCAATCAGCCCCAGCATTTT. This gives the protein CASSDNRGPNQPQHF.

This clone was recorded at least ten times. V gene TRBV30 combines with J gene TRBJ2-1, with 7 bases identical to TRBD2. CDR1 GTSNPN and CDR2 SVGIG come from the germline V gene (reference sequence). This CDR3 spans 17 amino acids. V gave up 1 base and J gave up 0 bases; unmatched junction bases: 9. The CDR3 reads CAWSGLAAKSSYNEQFF. DNA for the CDR3: TGTGCCTGGAGTGGTCTAGCGGCAAAAAGCTCCTACAATGAGCAGTTCTTC.

The chain combines TRBV25-1 with TRBJ1-1; possible D gene TRBD1, 5 bases. V lost 4 bases and J 3 bases, leaving 12 bases between the germline ends. This CDR3 has 14 amino acids. Germline CDR1 is MGHDK and CDR2 is SYGVNS. CDR3 sequence (DNA): TGTGCCAGCAGTGGCCTCTGGGGGGACACTGAAGCTTTCTTT. Protein sequence: CASSGLWGDTEAFF.

A few counts support this clone. The chain links TRBV29-1 to TRBJ2-1; TRBD2 matches 7 bases. This CDR3 has 12 amino acids. Germline CDR1 reads SQVTM; CDR2 reads ANQGSEA. V shed 8 bases, J shed 8 bases, and the junction held 9 bases outside the gene matches. This CDR3 reads CSLRGGSDEQFF. In DNA form, the CDR3 reads TGCAGCTTGCGAGGCGGGAGTGATGAGCAGTTCTTC.

This clone has a count of ten or more. The chain employs TRBV19 and TRBJ1-5; unclear D gene. Trimming removed 3 bases from V and 7 bases from J, with 7 bases in between. The CDR3 covers 12 residues. Germline V lookup: CDR1 LNHDA, CDR2 SQIVND (reference sequence). For the CDR3, the DNA is TGTGCCAGTAGTATTCAGCTACAGCCCCAGCATTTT. Its translation is CASSIQLQPQHF.

The sample holds many counts of this clone. Other DNA sequences within the sample encode an identical CDR3. The chain employs TRBV11-1 and TRBJ2-7; 7 nucleotides match TRBD2. The V and J ends lost 5 bases and 0 bases, in that order; junction bases with no gene match: 4. CDR1 is SGHAT and CDR2 is FQDESV in the germline V gene (reference sequence). The CDR3 sequence is 14 residues long. The CDR3 protein is CASSRQRDSYEQYF. Written as DNA, the CDR3 is TGTGCCAGCAGCCGCCAGCGGGACTCCTACGAGCAGTACTTC.

The table lists this clone with a count of one. The chain has TRBV19 and TRBJ2-7; D gene ambiguous. This CDR3 is built from 14 residues. Germline CDR1 is LNHDA and CDR2 is SQIVND (reference sequence). V was shortened by 5 bases and J by 0 bases, with 11 bases between the two germline ends. Here the CDR3 DNA reads TGTGCCAGTAGTCCACAGCAGAGCTCCTACGAGCAGTACTTC. It is translated as CASSPQQSSYEQYF.

The CDR3 coding sequence is TGTGCCAGCAGCCGCGAACCCACAGATACGCAGTATTTT. Translating gives CASSREPTDTQYF. The chain links TRBV5-4 to TRBJ2-3; no clear D gene. CDR1 and CDR2 (germline): SGHNT, YYREEE (reference sequence). Trimming left V 4 bases short and J 2 bases short, with 8 bases between. CDR3 length: 13 residues.

There are a few counts of this clone. The CDR3 DNA follows: TGCAGCGTTCTAGAAGCTGAACACTACACCTTC. Its protein product is CSVLEAEHYTF. The V and J genes are TRBV29-1 and TRBJ1-2; no clear D. V was cut by 5 bases and J by 10 bases, with 14 bases left in between. Germline V gene data show CDR1 as SQVTM and CDR2 as ANQGSEA. The CDR3 covers 11 residues.

Comments on this clone: It differs at one base from a far larger clone, so likely a read error. Within the sample, other DNA sequences also encode this same CDR3. V gene TRBV7-8 combines with J gene TRBJ1-1; maybe TRBD1 (6 bases). Between the trimmed V and J ends, which lost 6 bases and 7 bases, there was a span of 27 bases. CDR1 and CDR2 from the germline V gene are SGHVS and FQNEAQ. This CDR3 is built from 17 residues. The chain's CDR3 is CASSSILAVTGGFEAFF. The CDR3 DNA reads as TGTGCCAGCAGTTCCATACTAGCCGTGACAGGAGGGTTTGAAGCTTTCTTT. Filled out from reference TRBV7-8 and TRBJ1-1, the complete variable domain reads GAGVSQSPRYKVAKRGQDVALRCDPISGHVSLFWYQQALGQGPEFLTYFQNEAQLDKSGLPSDRFFAERPEGSVSTLKIQRTQQEDSAVYLCASSSILAVTGGFEAFFGQGTRLTVV.

This clone has just one count. The chain employs TRBV30 and TRBJ2-1; TRBD2 might be the D (5 bases). CDR3 length: 14 amino acids. V was pared by 3 bases and J by 6 bases, with 15 bases between. CDR1 GTSNPN and CDR2 SVGIG come from the germline V gene (reference sequence). The DNA of the CDR3 is TGTGCCTGGAGGTCGGGCGGGTCCGGCAATGAGCAGTTCTTC. Its translation: CAWRSGGSGNEQFF.

This clone turned up a few times. This rearrangement joins TRBV7-2 to TRBJ2-5, with unresolved D. The CDR3 contains 14 residues. Trimming cost V 4 bases and J 2 bases, with 11 bases left between them. Germline values: CDR1 SGHTA, CDR2 FQGNSA. The CDR3 sequence is CASSSFSIQETQYF. The CDR3 DNA is TGTGCCAGCAGCTCGTTCTCCATACAAGAGACCCAGTACTTC.

On this clone: Other nucleotide sequences from this sample produce the same CDR3. This chain uses TRBV10-1 with TRBJ2-1; D is uncertain. This CDR3 spans 14 amino acids. Trimming left V 3 bases short and J 5 bases short, with 11 bases between. CDR1 is WNHNN and CDR2 is SYGVQD in the germline V gene (reference sequence). The CDR3 loop reads CASSESGRDNEQFF. The CDR3 bases are TGCGCCAGCAGTGAAAGTGGTAGGGACAATGAGCAGTTCTTC.

V usage is TRBV11-2 and J usage is TRBJ1-2; 8 bases are a match to TRBD1. CDR3 length equals 16 residues. Per the germline V gene, CDR1 is SGHAT and CDR2 is FQNNGV. After removal of 1 base from V and 7 bases from J, the junction contained 11 bases not matched to a gene. The CDR3 region is CASSLVSDRAPGGYTF. CDR3 sequence (DNA): TGTGCCAGCAGCTTAGTATCGGACAGGGCACCGGGTGGCTACACCTTC.

This clone turned up a few times. The gene calls are TRBV10-2 and TRBJ1-5; D is possibly TRBD1 (6 bases). CDR3 size: 14 residues. V dropped 3 bases and J dropped 6 bases, with 12 bases sitting between them. The germline gives CDR1 WSHSY, CDR2 SAAADI. CDR3 amino acids: CASSEGGSVQPQHF. The CDR3 DNA reads TGCGCCAGCAGTGAAGGGGGTTCCGTTCAGCCCCAGCATTTT.

J is TRBJ1-2 and V is TRBV28, with TRBD1 matching 7 bases. The germline V gene encodes CDR1 MDHEN and CDR2 SYDVKM. The junction had 21 bases not matched to a gene; V was cut back by 10 bases and J by 4 bases. CDR3 size: 17 residues. The chain's CDR3 is CANSPGQTSTSSYGYTF. CDR3 nucleotides: TGTGCCAACTCCCCGGGACAGACTTCAACAAGTTCCTATGGCTACACCTTC.

This sequence joins TRBV6-6 and TRBJ2-3; D is perhaps TRBD1 (6 bases). Trimming removed 2 bases from V and 2 bases from J, with 11 bases in between. The CDR3 consists of 15 residues. Germline CDR1 reads MNHNY; CDR2 reads SVGAGI (reference sequence). CDR3 DNA: TGTGCCAGCAGTTACATGGGGGCCCCCACAGATACGCAGTATTTT. It encodes CASSYMGAPTDTQYF.

J is TRBJ1-4 and V is TRBV4-1, with no clear D. V gave up 4 bases and J gave up 0 bases, with 12 bases separating them. This CDR3 is built from 16 residues. CDR1 and CDR2 (germline): MGHRA, YSYEKL. This chain's CDR3 is CASSLRVFATNEKLFF. The CDR3 DNA sequence: TGCGCCAGCAGCCTTCGCGTTTTTGCAACTAATGAAAAACTGTTTTTT.